This T cell receptor beta chain came from a study of T-cell reconstitution after alpha-beta-depleted transplantation in children. Unique molecular identifiers were built into the TCRbeta library. TCRdb reprocessed the PCR reads with MiXCR, giving one entry per CDR3 protein. In the table there are just over 350,000 distinct CDR3 sequences, roughly 13% of which are singletons. The CDR3 sequence is 15 residues long. Trimming left V 2 bases short and J 1 base short, with 11 bases between. Germline V gene sequence: CDR1 SEHNR, CDR2 FQNEAQ (reference sequence). This material consisted of PBMCs, taken from the stem cell graft. V gene TRBV7-9 combines with J gene TRBJ1-1; D might be TRBD1 (6 bases). The sequence was obtained from a human donor who donated a stem cell graft to a child with Fanconi anemia. CDR3 DNA sequence: TGTGCCAGCAGCTTACCGCTACAGGGGAACACTGAAGCTTTCTTT. Its protein is CASSLPLQGNTEAFF.